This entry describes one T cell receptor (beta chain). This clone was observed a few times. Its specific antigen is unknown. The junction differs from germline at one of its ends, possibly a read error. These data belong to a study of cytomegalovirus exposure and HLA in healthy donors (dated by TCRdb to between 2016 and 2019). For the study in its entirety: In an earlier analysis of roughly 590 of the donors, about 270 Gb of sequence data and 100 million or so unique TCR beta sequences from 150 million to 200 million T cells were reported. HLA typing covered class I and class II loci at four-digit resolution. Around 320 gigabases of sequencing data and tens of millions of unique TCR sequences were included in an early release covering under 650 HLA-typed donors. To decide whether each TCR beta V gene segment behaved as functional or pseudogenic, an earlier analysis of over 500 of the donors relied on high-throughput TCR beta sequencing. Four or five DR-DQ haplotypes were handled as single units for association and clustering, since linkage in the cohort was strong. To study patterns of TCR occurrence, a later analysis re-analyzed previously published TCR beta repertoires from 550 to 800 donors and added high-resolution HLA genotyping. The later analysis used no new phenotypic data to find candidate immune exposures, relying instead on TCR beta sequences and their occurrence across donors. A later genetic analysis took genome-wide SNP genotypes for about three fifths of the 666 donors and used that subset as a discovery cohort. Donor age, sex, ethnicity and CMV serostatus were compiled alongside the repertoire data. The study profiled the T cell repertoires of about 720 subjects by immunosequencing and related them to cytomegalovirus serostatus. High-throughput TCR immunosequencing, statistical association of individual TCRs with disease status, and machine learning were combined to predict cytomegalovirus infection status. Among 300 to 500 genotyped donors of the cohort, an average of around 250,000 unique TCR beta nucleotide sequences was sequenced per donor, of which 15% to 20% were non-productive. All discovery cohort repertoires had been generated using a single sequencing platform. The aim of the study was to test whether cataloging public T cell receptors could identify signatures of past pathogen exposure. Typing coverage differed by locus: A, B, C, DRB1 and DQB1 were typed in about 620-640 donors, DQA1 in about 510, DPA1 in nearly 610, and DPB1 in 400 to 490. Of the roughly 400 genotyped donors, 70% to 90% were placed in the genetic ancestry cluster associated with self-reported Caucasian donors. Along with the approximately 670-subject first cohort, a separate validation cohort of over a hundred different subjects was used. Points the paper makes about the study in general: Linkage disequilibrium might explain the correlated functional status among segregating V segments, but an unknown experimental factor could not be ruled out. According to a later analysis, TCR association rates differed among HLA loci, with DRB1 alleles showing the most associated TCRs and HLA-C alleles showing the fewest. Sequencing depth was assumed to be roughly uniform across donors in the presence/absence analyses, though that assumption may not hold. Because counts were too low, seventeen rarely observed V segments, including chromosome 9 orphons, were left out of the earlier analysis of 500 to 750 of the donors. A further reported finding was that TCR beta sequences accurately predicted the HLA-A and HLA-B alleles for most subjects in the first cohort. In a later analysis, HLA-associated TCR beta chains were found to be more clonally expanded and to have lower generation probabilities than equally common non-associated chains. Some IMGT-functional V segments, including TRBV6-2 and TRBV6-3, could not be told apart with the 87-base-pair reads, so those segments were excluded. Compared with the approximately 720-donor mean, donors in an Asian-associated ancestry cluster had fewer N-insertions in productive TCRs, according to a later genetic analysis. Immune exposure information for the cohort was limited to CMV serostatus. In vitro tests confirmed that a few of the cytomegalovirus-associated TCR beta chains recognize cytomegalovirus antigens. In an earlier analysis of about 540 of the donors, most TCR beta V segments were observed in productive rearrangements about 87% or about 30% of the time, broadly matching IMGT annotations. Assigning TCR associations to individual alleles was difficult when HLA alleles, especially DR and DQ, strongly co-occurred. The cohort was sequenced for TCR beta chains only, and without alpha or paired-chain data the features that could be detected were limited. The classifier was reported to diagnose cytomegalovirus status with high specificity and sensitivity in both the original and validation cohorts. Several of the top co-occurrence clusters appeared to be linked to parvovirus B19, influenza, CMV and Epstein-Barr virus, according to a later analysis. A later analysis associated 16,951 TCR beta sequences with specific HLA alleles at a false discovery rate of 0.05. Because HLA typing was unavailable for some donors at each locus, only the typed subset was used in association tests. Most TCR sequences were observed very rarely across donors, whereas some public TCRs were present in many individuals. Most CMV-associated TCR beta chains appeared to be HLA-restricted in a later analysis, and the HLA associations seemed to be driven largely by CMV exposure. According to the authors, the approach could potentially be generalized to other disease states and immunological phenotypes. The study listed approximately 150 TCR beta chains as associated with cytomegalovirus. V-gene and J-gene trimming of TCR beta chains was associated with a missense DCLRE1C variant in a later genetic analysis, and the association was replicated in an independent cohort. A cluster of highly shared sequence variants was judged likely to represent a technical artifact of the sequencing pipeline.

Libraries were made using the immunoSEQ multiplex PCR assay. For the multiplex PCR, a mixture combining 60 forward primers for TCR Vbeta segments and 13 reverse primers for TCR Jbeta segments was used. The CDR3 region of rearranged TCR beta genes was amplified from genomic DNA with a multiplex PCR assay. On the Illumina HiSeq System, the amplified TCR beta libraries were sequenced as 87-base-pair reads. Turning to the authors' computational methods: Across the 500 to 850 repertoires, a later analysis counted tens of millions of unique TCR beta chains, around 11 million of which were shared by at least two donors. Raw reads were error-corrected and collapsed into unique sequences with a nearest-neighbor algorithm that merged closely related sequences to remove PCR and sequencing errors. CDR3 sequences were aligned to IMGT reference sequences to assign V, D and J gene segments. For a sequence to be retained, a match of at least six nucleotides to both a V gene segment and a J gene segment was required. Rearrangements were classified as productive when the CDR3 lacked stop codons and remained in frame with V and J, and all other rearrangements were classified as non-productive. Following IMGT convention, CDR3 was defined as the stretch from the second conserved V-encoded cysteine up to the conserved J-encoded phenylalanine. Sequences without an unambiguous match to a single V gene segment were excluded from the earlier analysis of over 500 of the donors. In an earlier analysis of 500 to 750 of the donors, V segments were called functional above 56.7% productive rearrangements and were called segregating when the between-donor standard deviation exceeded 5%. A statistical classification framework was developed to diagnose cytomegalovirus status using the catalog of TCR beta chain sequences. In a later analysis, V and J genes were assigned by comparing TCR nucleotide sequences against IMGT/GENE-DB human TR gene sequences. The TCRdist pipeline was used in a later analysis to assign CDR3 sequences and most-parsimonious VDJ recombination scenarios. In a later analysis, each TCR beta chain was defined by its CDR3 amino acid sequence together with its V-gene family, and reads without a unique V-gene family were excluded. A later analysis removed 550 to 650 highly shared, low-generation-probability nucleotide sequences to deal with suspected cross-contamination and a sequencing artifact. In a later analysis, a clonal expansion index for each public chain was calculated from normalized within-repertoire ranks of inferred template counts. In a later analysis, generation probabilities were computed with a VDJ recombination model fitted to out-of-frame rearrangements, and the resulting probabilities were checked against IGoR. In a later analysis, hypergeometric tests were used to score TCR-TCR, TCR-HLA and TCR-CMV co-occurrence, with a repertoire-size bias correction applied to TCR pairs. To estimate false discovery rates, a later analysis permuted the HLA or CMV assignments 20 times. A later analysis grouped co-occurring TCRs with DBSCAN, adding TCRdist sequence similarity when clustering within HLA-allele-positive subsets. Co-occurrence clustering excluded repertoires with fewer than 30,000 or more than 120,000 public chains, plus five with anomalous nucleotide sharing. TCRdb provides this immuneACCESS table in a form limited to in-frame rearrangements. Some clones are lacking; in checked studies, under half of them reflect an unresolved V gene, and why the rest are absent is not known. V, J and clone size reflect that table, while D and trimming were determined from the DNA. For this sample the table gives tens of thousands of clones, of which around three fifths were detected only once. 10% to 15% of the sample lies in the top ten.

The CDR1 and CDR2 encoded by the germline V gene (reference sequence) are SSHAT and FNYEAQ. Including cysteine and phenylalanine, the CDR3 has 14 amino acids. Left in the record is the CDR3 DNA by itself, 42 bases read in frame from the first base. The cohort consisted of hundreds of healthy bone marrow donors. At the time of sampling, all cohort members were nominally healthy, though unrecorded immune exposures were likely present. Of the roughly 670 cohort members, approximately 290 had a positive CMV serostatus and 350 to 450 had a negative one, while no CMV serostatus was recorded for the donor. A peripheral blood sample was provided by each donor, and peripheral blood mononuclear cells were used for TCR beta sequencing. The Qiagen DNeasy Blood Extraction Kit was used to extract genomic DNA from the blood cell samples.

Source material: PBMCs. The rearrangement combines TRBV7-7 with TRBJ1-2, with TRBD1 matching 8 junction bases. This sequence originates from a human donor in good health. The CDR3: CASSQDREDYGYTF. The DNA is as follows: TGTGCTAGCAGCCAGGACAGGGAGGACTATGGCTACACCTTC.